This passage covers 31 T cell receptor beta chains from one sample sequenced in a study of beta chain features in type 1 diabetes. All of the isolated RNA was reverse transcribed, so expressed TCRB transcripts were sequenced. Profiling relied on immunoSEQ multiplex PCR, and the TCRdb table lists in-frame clones only, not all of them. The table shows around 500,000 clones, with more than 9.5% occurring only once. The sequencing input was naive CD4+ T cells from blood. These receptors were taken from a woman younger than 35 in good health.

There are a few counts of this clone. The V gene is TRBV18, the J gene TRBJ2-2; D remains unclear. V was pared by 3 bases and J by 0 bases, with 8 bases between. The germline CDR1 and CDR2 sequences are KGHSH and LQKENI. This CDR3 is 15 amino acids long. DNA of the CDR3: TGTGCCAGCTCACCGTCCAGAACGAACACCGGGGAGCTGTTTTTT. Translation: CASSPSRTNTGELFF.

This clone has only a few counts. This chain uses TRBV28 with TRBJ2-7; 9 bases are a match to TRBD1. Trimming cost V 3 bases and J 5 bases; bases outside gene matches: 2. Germline V gene sequence: CDR1 MDHEN, CDR2 SYDVKM. There are 13 residues in the CDR3. In nucleotides, the CDR3 is TGTGCCAGCAGTTTGGACAGGGGAAACGAGCAGTACGTC. Protein product: CASSLDRGNEQYV.

This clone was observed a few times. The CDR3: CSVGSPAGVGGQFF. CDR3 DNA: TGCAGCGTTGGTTCCCCAGCGGGAGTCGGGGGGCAGTTCTTC. This chain joins TRBV29-1 and TRBJ2-1; 8 positions agree with TRBD2. J was trimmed by 12 bases and V by 4 bases; bases with no gene match: 14. This CDR3 is 14 amino acids long. Germline CDR1 and CDR2: SQVTM and ANQGSEA.

This clone appeared a few times. The rearrangement uses TRBV7-6 and TRBJ2-5, with 7 bases identical to TRBD1. V was clipped by 5 bases and J by 4 bases; unmatched bases: 10. In germline, CDR1 is SGHVS, CDR2 FNYEAQ. The CDR3 has 15 amino acids. For the CDR3, the DNA is TGTGCCAGCAGCAATACACAGGGGTGGCGAGAGACCCAGTACTTC. It is translated as CASSNTQGWRETQYF.

CDR3 amino acids: CASSFGSQNADTQYF. CDR3 nucleotide sequence: TGTGCCAGCAGCTTCGGCAGTCAGAACGCAGATACGCAGTATTTT. The chain combines TRBV7-2 with TRBJ2-3; D is ambiguous. Germline loops: CDR1 SGHTA, CDR2 FQGNSA. This CDR3 comprises 15 residues. V dropped 3 bases and J dropped 4 bases, with 14 bases sitting between them. The full variable domain, rest sourced from reference TRBV7-2 and TRBJ2-3, is GAGVSQSPSNKVTEKGKDVELRCDPISGHTALYWYRQSLGQGLEFLIYFQGNSAPDKSGLPSDRFSAERTGGSVSTLTIQRTQQEDSAVYLCASSFGSQNADTQYFGPGTRLTVL.

In its sample, this clone was seen a few times. The chain employs TRBV18 and TRBJ2-1; a weak D match, TRBD1 (6 bases). The CDR3 is made up of 13 amino acids. Per the germline V gene, CDR1 is KGHSH and CDR2 is LQKENI. Trimming took 4 bases from V and 8 from J, leaving 12 bases between them. CDR3: CASSHVRGDEQFF. The CDR3 nucleotides read TGTGCCAGCTCACACGTCAGGGGAGATGAGCAGTTCTTC. The variable domain in full, with the rest retrieved from reference TRBV18 and TRBJ2-1, is NAGVMQNPRHLVRRRGQEARLRCSPMKGHSHVYWYRQLPEEGLKFMVYLQKENIIDESGMPKERFSAEFPKEGPSILRIQQVVRGDSAAYFCASSHVRGDEQFFGPGTRLTVL.

This clone was picked up a small number of times. The chain carries TRBV13 and TRBJ2-2; D possibly corresponds to TRBD2 (6 bases). Looked up from germline, CDR1 is PRHDT and CDR2 is FYEKMQ (reference sequence). V shed 5 bases and J shed 0 bases, with 16 bases lying between them. This CDR3 spans 17 amino acids. The CDR3 region is CASSPLGLYSNTGELFF. The CDR3, as DNA: TGTGCCAGCAGCCCATTGGGACTGTATTCGAACACCGGGGAGCTGTTTTTT.

In this sample, this clone turned up a few times. The gene calls are TRBV30 and TRBJ2-7; D not resolved. Germline CDR1 and CDR2: GTSNPN and SVGIG (reference sequence). The V end lost 1 base, the J end lost 9 bases, and 19 bases lay between the germline ends. The CDR3 consists of 14 residues. This CDR3 reads CAWSALPGGVGQYF. CDR3 nucleotides: TGTGCCTGGAGTGCGCTTCCCGGTGGGGTCGGGCAGTACTTC.

This clone has more than one count but fewer than ten. This chain joins TRBV4-2 and TRBJ2-5, with TRBD2 matching 8 bases. CDR1 LGHNA and CDR2 YNFKEQ come from the germline V gene. With 0 bases clipped from V and 6 bases from J, the junction kept 9 bases outside the gene matches. The CDR3 spans 16 residues. CDR3 residues: CASSQDSRTSLKTQYF. As DNA, the CDR3 is TGTGCCAGCAGCCAAGATTCTAGGACTAGCTTGAAGACCCAGTACTTC.

The V call is TRBV5-4, the J call TRBJ2-2; D may be TRBD2 (5 bases). V was pared by 5 bases and J by 5 bases, with 16 bases between. Germline V CDR1 and CDR2: SGHNT, YYREEE (reference sequence). This CDR3 region has 15 residues. The CDR3 region is CASRSMVRGTGELFF. As DNA, the CDR3 is TGTGCCAGCAGATCTATGGTCCGGGGAACCGGGGAGCTGTTTTTT. The full variable domain, its missing parts supplied by reference TRBV5-4 and TRBJ2-2, is ETGVTQSPTHLIKTRGQQVTLRCSSQSGHNTVSWYQQALGQGPQFIFQYYREEENGRGNFPPRFSGLQFPNYSSELNVNALELDDSALYLCASRSMVRGTGELFFGEGSRLTVL.

This clone was observed a few times. This chain uses TRBV18 with TRBJ2-7; 7 nucleotides line up with TRBD1. The CDR3 loop spans 16 amino acids. Looked up from germline, CDR1 is KGHSH and CDR2 is LQKENI. With V trimmed by 0 bases and J by 6 bases, 11 bases remained unmatched. Written as DNA, the CDR3 is TGTGCCAGCTCACCACCGCGGACAGGAGTCGGGGTCGAGCAGTACTTC. This gives the protein CASSPPRTGVGVEQYF.

DNA of the CDR3: TGTGCCAGCGGCCAACCCTGGAGCACAGATACGCAGTATTTT. Its protein is CASGQPWSTDTQYF. The rearrangement links TRBV7-2 to TRBJ2-3; D gene unclear. Germline V gene sequence: CDR1 SGHTA, CDR2 FQGNSA. Trimming removed 8 bases from V and 0 bases from J, with 12 bases in between. The CDR3 spans 14 residues.

V is TRBV7-2 and J is TRBJ2-3, with D uncertain. This CDR3 has 14 residues. From germline, CDR1 is SGHTA and CDR2 FQGNSA. The V end lost 5 bases, the J end lost 1 base, and 10 bases lay between the germline ends. CDR3 DNA: TGTGCCAGCAGCCGCGTGCAGGGCACAGATACGCAGTATTTT. Translating gives CASSRVQGTDTQYF.

This clone was seen more than once but under ten times. The V and J genes are TRBV30 and TRBJ2-1, with no clear D. V was cut by 1 base and J by 8 bases, with 6 bases left in between. The germline CDR1 and CDR2 sequences are GTSNPN and SVGIG (reference sequence). This CDR3 contains 11 residues. This CDR3 reads CAWSGRHEQFF. The CDR3 nucleotides read TGTGCCTGGAGTGGGCGACATGAGCAGTTCTTC.

The V gene is TRBV29-1, the J gene TRBJ2-5; no reliable D call. Germline CDR1 reads SQVTM; CDR2 reads ANQGSEA. Trimming pared 4 bases from V and 2 bases from J, leaving 11 bases between. The CDR3 runs to 13 residues. CDR3 bases: TGCAGCGTTGGACGGTCAGCGCAAGAGACCCAGTACTTC. This translates into CSVGRSAQETQYF.

This clone was observed a handful of times. The chain couples TRBV7-9 to TRBJ2-1, with TRBD2 matching over 9 bases. The V gene's germline CDR1 is SEHNR and CDR2 FQNEAQ (reference sequence). CDR3 length: 15 residues. V was clipped by 7 bases and J by 7 bases; unmatched bases: 11. Here the CDR3 reads CASTLLAGALNEQFF. As DNA, the CDR3 is TGTGCCAGCACACTTTTAGCGGGAGCTCTGAATGAGCAGTTCTTC.

This clone was picked up a small number of times. J is TRBJ1-2 and V is TRBV28; 9 positions match TRBD1. CDR1 and CDR2 (germline): MDHEN, SYDVKM. V dropped 6 bases and J dropped 4; count of bases not matched to a gene: 9. This CDR3 has 15 amino acids. CDR3 in amino acids: CASRGQGGKGYGYTF. DNA for the CDR3: TGTGCCAGCAGGGGACAGGGAGGAAAAGGCTATGGCTACACCTTC.

The V and J genes are TRBV15 and TRBJ2-3; the match to TRBD2 covers 10 bases. With V trimmed by 1 base and J by 2 bases, 6 bases remained unmatched. There are 17 residues in the CDR3. In germline, CDR1 is LNHNV, CDR2 YYDKDF (reference sequence). The CDR3 nucleotides read TGTGCCACCAGCAGAGGGTCAGCGGGGGGGTACACAGATACGCAGTATTTT. This sequence encodes CATSRGSAGGYTDTQYF.

The rearrangement uses TRBV23-1 and TRBJ2-1, with 7 bases aligning to TRBD1. TRBV23-1 is assigned to the ORF class and has an uncertain function. After removal of 0 bases from V and 0 bases from J, the junction contained 5 bases not matched to a gene. The CDR3 totals 17 residues. In DNA form, the CDR3 reads TGCGCCAGCAGTCAATCGACGAGACAGGGCTCCTACAATGAGCAGTTCTTC. Residues: CASSQSTRQGSYNEQFF.

This clone was counted between two and nine times. V usage is TRBV7-2 and J usage is TRBJ2-4, with 10 nucleotides matching TRBD1. After removal of 3 bases from V and 8 bases from J, the junction contained 10 bases not matched to a gene. The CDR3 sequence is 16 residues long. Germline V gene data show CDR1 as SGHTA and CDR2 as FQGNSA. The CDR3 coding sequence is TGTGCCAGCAGCTTGAGGGGCCGGGACAGGGGTGACATTCAGTACTTC. Translation: CASSLRGRDRGDIQYF.

This clone was seen more than once but under ten times. The V and J genes are TRBV25-1 and TRBJ2-2; D remains ambiguous. This CDR3 region has 12 residues. V shed 8 bases and J shed 4 bases, with 8 bases lying between them. Per the germline V gene, CDR1 is MGHDK and CDR2 is SYGVNS. The CDR3 DNA is TGTGCCAGCCGACGACCCACCGGGGAGCTGTTTTTT. Translation: CASRRPTGELFF.

This clone was found a few times. This sequence joins TRBV4-1 and TRBJ2-3; possibly TRBD1 or TRBD2 for D (5 bases each). The ends were cut back, 0 bases at V and 2 bases at J, with 12 bases in the middle. Germline lookup yields CDR1 MGHRA and CDR2 YSYEKL. The CDR3 contains 16 residues. CDR3 sequence: CASSQDRGRVTDTQYF. The CDR3 DNA reads TGCGCCAGCAGCCAAGACCGGGGCCGAGTCACAGATACGCAGTATTTT.

Worth noting for this clone: Additional DNA sequences in this sample encode the identical CDR3. The genes are TRBV28 and TRBJ1-1; D remains ambiguous. The CDR3 extends over 12 amino acids. CDR1 and CDR2 from the germline V gene are MDHEN and SYDVKM. Trimming cost V 2 bases and J 5 bases, with 6 bases left between them. DNA for the CDR3: TGTGCCAGCAGTTTAGCGGGAACTGAAGCTTTCTTT. This translates into CASSLAGTEAFF.

This clone showed up just a few times. The chain joins TRBV7-9 to TRBJ2-7; tentative D call: TRBD1 (6 bases). This CDR3 has 16 residues. Trimming took 2 bases from V and 0 from J, leaving 14 bases between them. Germline V gene data show CDR1 as SEHNR and CDR2 as FQNEAQ (reference sequence). The CDR3 spells CASSLFMTGASYEQYV. The CDR3, as DNA: TGTGCCAGCAGCTTATTTATGACAGGAGCCTCCTACGAGCAGTACGTC.

A few counts support this clone. The rearrangement links TRBV7-8 to TRBJ2-7; D unclear. Per germline, CDR1 SGHVS and CDR2 FQNEAQ. The V and J ends lost 5 bases and 3 bases respectively, with 8 bases between them. This CDR3 region has 12 residues. This CDR3 reads CASSPQVYEQYF. As DNA, the CDR3 is TGTGCCAGCAGCCCTCAGGTCTACGAGCAGTACTTC.

V usage is TRBV4-3 and J usage is TRBJ2-5; 8 nucleotides line up with TRBD1. The germline V gene encodes CDR1 LGHNA and CDR2 YSLEER. With 4 bases clipped from V and 6 bases from J, the junction kept 10 bases outside the gene matches. CDR3 length: 15 amino acids. Written as DNA, the CDR3 is TGCGCCAGCAGCCCTGGACAGGGCAAATGGAAGACCCAGTACTTC. Encoded protein: CASSPGQGKWKTQYF.

The chain recombines TRBV5-1 with TRBJ2-1; TRBD2 is a possible D gene (6 bases). The ends were cut back, 4 bases at V and 0 bases at J, with 14 bases in the middle. This CDR3 is built from 16 residues. Germline lookup yields CDR1 SGHRS and CDR2 YFSETQ. The CDR3 loop is CASSGSGLSSYNEQFF. The CDR3 nucleotides are TGCGCCAGCAGCGGGAGCGGGCTAAGCTCCTACAATGAGCAGTTCTTC.

V and J are TRBV18 and TRBJ1-2; TRBD1 agrees at 8 bases. Germline CDR1 and CDR2: KGHSH and LQKENI. With V trimmed by 4 bases and J by 7 bases, 14 bases remained unmatched. The CDR3 has 16 amino acids. The CDR3 DNA reads TGTGCCAGCTCACACACTTCCCTGCCAGGGGGCGGTGGCTACACCTTC. It codes for CASSHTSLPGGGGYTF.

The table lists this clone with a few counts. V is TRBV5-1 and J is TRBJ1-2; maybe TRBD1 (5 bases). The CDR3 totals 15 residues. Trimming shortened V by 3 bases and J by 4 bases, and 16 bases separated the two germline ends. Per the germline V gene, CDR1 is SGHRS and CDR2 is YFSETQ. The CDR3 sequence: CASSSNFGTGYGYTF. The CDR3 DNA reads TGCGCCAGCAGCTCGAATTTCGGGACGGGCTATGGCTACACCTTC. The full variable domain, its missing parts supplied by reference TRBV5-1 and TRBJ1-2, is KAGVTQTPRYLIKTRGQQVTLSCSPISGHRSVSWYQQTPGQGLQFLFEYFSETQRNKGNFPGRFSGRQFSNSRSEMNVSTLELGDSALYLCASSSNFGTGYGYTFGSGTRLTVV.

This clone has more than one count but fewer than ten. The chain is built from TRBV10-3 and TRBJ2-7; 8 bases align to TRBD2. J lost 6 bases, V lost 8 bases, and 12 bases had no gene match. The CDR3 is 14 amino acids. CDR1 is ENHRY, CDR2 SYGVKD, per germline. CDR3: CAIREREFGSEQYF. DNA of the CDR3: TGTGCCATCCGGGAGCGGGAGTTTGGAAGCGAGCAGTACTTC.

This clone has a handful of counts. The chain uses TRBV9 and TRBJ1-4; TRBD1 is a possible D gene (5 bases). The CDR3 extends over 14 amino acids. Trimming removed 7 bases from V and 8 bases from J, with 18 bases in between. CDR1 and CDR2 from the germline V gene are SGDLS and YYNGEE. The CDR3 here is CASSRTPLPEKLFF. The CDR3 DNA follows: TGTGCCAGCTCTAGGACACCTTTACCGGAAAAACTGTTTTTT.